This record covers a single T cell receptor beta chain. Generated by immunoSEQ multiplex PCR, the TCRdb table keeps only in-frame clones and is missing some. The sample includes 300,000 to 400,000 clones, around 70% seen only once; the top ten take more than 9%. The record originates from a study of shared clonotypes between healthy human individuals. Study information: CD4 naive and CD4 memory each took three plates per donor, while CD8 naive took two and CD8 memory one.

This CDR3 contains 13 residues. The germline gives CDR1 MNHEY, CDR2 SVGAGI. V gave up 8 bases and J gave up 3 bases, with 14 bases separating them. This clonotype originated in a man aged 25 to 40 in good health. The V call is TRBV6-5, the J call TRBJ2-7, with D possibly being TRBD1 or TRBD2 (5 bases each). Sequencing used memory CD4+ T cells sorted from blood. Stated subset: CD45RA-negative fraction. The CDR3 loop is CASRPGPLYEQYF. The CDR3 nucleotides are TGTGCCAGCCGACCGGGACCCCTCTACGAGCAGTACTTC.